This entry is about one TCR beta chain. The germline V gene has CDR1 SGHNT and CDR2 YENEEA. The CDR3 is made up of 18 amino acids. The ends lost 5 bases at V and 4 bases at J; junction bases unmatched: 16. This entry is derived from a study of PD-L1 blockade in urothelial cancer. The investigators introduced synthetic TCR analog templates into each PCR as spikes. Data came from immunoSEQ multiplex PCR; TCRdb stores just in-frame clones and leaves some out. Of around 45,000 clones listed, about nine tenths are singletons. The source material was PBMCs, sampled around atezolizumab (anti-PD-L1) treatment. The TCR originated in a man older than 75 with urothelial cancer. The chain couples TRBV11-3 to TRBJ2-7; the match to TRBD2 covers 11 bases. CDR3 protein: CASSPSSGSGRARYEQYF. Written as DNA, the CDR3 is TGTGCCAGCAGCCCCTCTAGTGGTAGCGGGAGGGCCAGGTACGAGCAGTACTTC.